What follows are 31 T cell receptor beta chains derived from one specimen sequenced in a study of shared clonotypes between healthy human individuals. The protocol was immunoSEQ multiplex PCR, while the TCRdb copy is restricted to in-frame clones and leaves out a portion. The sample consists of around 2.5 million clones, over 85% of them appearing once. Sequenced: naive CD4+ T cells from PBMCs. Subset of the sample: CD45RA+ positively selected. These receptors originate from a man between 18 and 35 years old in good health. Some clones in this sample may be carry-over from other donors' samples.

This chain connects TRBV7-6 to TRBJ1-2; a weak D match, TRBD1 (6 bases). Trimming pared 1 base from V and 6 bases from J, leaving 12 bases between. Germline-derived CDR1 and CDR2 are SGHVS and FNYEAQ. This CDR3 is built from 14 residues. In DNA, the CDR3 is TGTGCCAGCAGCTTAGGTCAGGGGCGAAATGGCTACACCTTC. Translating gives CASSLGQGRNGYTF.

This chain links TRBV5-1 with TRBJ2-3; 7 bases are a match to TRBD2. The CDR3 length is 16 residues. The germline gives CDR1 SGHRS, CDR2 YFSETQ. Trimming at V came to 4 bases and at J to 0 bases, leaving 8 bases not matched to a gene. The CDR3 loop reads CASSPGTIPSTDTQYF. Here the CDR3 DNA reads TGCGCCAGCAGCCCTGGGACTATCCCTAGCACAGATACGCAGTATTTT.

The gene calls are TRBV9 and TRBJ2-7, with D possibly matching TRBD2 (6 bases). Between the trimmed V and J ends, which lost 4 bases and 0 bases, there was a span of 8 bases. The CDR3 is 13 amino acids. Germline-derived CDR1 and CDR2 are SGDLS and YYNGEE. The CDR3 protein is CASSRGDSYEQYF. In DNA form, the CDR3 reads TGTGCCAGCAGCCGCGGGGACTCCTACGAGCAGTACTTC. Full variable domain (missing parts from reference TRBV9 and TRBJ2-7): DSGVTQTPKHLITATGQRVTLRCSPRSGDLSVYWYQQSLDQGLQFLIQYYNGEERAKGNILERFSAQQFPDLHSELNLSSLELGDSALYFCASSRGDSYEQYFGPGTRLTVT.

The chain is built from TRBV5-1 and TRBJ2-1; TRBD2 might be the D (6 bases). The germline V gene has CDR1 SGHRS and CDR2 YFSETQ. Trimming removed 3 bases at V and 0 bases at J, with 10 bases between. This CDR3 has 15 residues. CDR3 nucleotide sequence: TGCGCCAGCAGCTGGGGGGAGAGCTCCTACAATGAGCAGTTCTTC. This gives the protein CASSWGESSYNEQFF.

This clone was seen only a few times. The chain combines TRBV30 with TRBJ1-4, with D uncertain. With 2 bases removed from V and 5 bases from J, the gap between germline ends came to 6 bases. The CDR3 sequence is 12 residues long. Germline CDR1 and CDR2: GTSNPN and SVGIG (reference sequence). CDR3 in amino acids: CAWSKQNEKLFF. The CDR3, as DNA: TGTGCCTGGAGTAAACAAAATGAAAAACTGTTTTTT.

For this clone: Other DNA sequences from this sample encode an identical CDR3 as well. The chain is built from TRBV2 and TRBJ2-3, with 7 bases identical to TRBD1. V shed 7 bases and J 1 base; nucleotides not matched to a gene: 2. Germline CDR1 and CDR2: SNHLY and FYNNEI. The CDR3 sequence is 13 residues long. The CDR3 region is CASNGQGTDTQYF. The DNA for the CDR3 is TGTGCCAGCAATGGACAGGGCACAGATACGCAGTATTTT. Combining the CDR3 with reference TRBV2 and TRBJ2-3 gives the whole variable domain EPEVTQTPSHQVTQMGQEVILRCVPISNHLYFYWYRQILGQKVEFLVSFYNNEISEKSEIFDDQFSVERPDGSNFTLKIRSTKLEDSAMYFCASNGQGTDTQYFGPGTRLTVL.

The J gene is TRBJ2-7, the V gene TRBV4-2, with 14 bases that match TRBD2. With 4 bases clipped from V and 4 bases from J, the junction kept 9 bases outside the gene matches. The germline CDR1 and CDR2 sequences are LGHNA and YNFKEQ. This CDR3 is 17 amino acids long. In DNA, the CDR3 is TGTGCCAGCAGCCCCCGACTAGCGGGAGGGCCCGGGTACGAGCAGTACTTC. As protein: CASSPRLAGGPGYEQYF.

The chain employs TRBV6-1 and TRBJ2-2; 10 nucleotides align to TRBD1. Germline CDR1 and CDR2: MNHNS and SASEGT. CDR3 size: 14 residues. V lost 8 bases to trimming and J lost 7 bases; unmatched junction nucleotides: 7. The CDR3 DNA is TGTGCCAGCCGGGGACAGGGGATTAACGGGGAGCTGTTTTTT. This codes for CASRGQGINGELFF.

V gene TRBV5-1 combines with J gene TRBJ2-7; either TRBD1 or TRBD2 may supply D (5 bases each). Germline values: CDR1 SGHRS, CDR2 YFSETQ. The V and J ends lost 0 bases and 4 bases respectively, with 14 bases between them. This CDR3 spans 15 amino acids. The CDR3 DNA reads as TGCGCCAGCAGCTTGGTTGGGGGTTCCGCTTACGAGCAGTACTTC. The encoded protein is CASSLVGGSAYEQYF.

The chain combines TRBV5-1 with TRBJ1-2; the match to TRBD1 covers 7 bases. Germline V gives CDR1 SGHRS, CDR2 YFSETQ. The CDR3 consists of 15 residues. J lost 3 bases, V lost 0 bases, and 5 bases had no gene match. CDR3 amino acids: CASSLGGTADYGYTF. In DNA form, the CDR3 reads TGCGCCAGCAGCTTGGGTGGGACAGCCGACTATGGCTACACCTTC. Together with reference TRBV5-1 and TRBJ1-2, the CDR3 gives the full variable domain: KAGVTQTPRYLIKTRGQQVTLSCSPISGHRSVSWYQQTPGQGLQFLFEYFSETQRNKGNFPGRFSGRQFSNSRSEMNVSTLELGDSALYLCASSLGGTADYGYTFGSGTRLTVV.

The V and J genes are TRBV4-1 and TRBJ2-3, with D possibly being TRBD1 (9 bases). CDR3 length: 17 residues. Germline CDR1 is MGHRA and CDR2 is YSYEKL. The V end was cut by 1 base, the J end by 2 bases, with 16 bases between. CDR3 loop: CASSQAGGDRVTDTQYF. The CDR3 coding sequence is TGCGCCAGCAGCCAAGCGGGAGGGGACAGGGTCACAGATACGCAGTATTTT.

The V gene is TRBV5-1, the J gene TRBJ1-2, with 7 positions matching TRBD1. The length of the CDR3 is 14 residues. V dropped 0 bases and J dropped 5; count of bases not matched to a gene: 4. In germline, CDR1 is SGHRS, CDR2 YFSETQ. The CDR3 here is CASSLGRGSYGYTF. The CDR3, as DNA: TGCGCCAGCAGCTTGGGCAGGGGGTCATATGGCTACACCTTC.

The rearrangement uses TRBV28 and TRBJ1-5, with D possibly being TRBD1 (6 bases). The CDR3 extends over 15 amino acids. The V and J ends lost 6 bases and 5 bases respectively, with 17 bases between them. Germline V lookup: CDR1 MDHEN, CDR2 SYDVKM. The CDR3 DNA follows: TGTGCCAGCAGGGCCGGGACACGGGAGGATCAGCCCCAGCATTTT. This translates into CASRAGTREDQPQHF.

The chain links TRBV7-8 to TRBJ2-1, with a tentative D call TRBD1 (6 bases). Trimming shortened V by 0 bases and J by 10 bases, and 16 bases separated the two germline ends. The CDR3 consists of 15 residues. The germline CDR1 and CDR2 sequences are SGHVS and FQNEAQ. CDR3 in DNA: TGTGCCAGCAGCTTAGCTAGAAGGCAGGGGCGCGAGCAGTTCTTC. Translation: CASSLARRQGREQFF.

The rearrangement links TRBV10-2 to TRBJ2-6; D is possibly TRBD2 (5 bases). Trimming shortened V by 4 bases and J by 3 bases, and 13 bases separated the two germline ends. Germline V lookup: CDR1 WSHSY, CDR2 SAAADI. There are 16 residues in the CDR3. The CDR3 sequence: CASSAEGLFGANVLTF. DNA of the CDR3: TGCGCCAGCAGTGCCGAGGGCCTTTTTGGGGCCAACGTCCTGACTTTC.

This sequence joins TRBV7-2 and TRBJ2-7; TRBD2 agrees at 12 bases. The CDR3 sequence is 15 residues long. The V gene's germline CDR1 is SGHTA and CDR2 FQGNSA. V lost 5 bases and J lost 7; bases outside the gene matches: 9. CDR3 sequence (DNA): TGTGCCAGCAGCCCCCGACTAGCGGGAGTGGGTGAGCAGTACTTC. It is translated as CASSPRLAGVGEQYF.

V gene TRBV6-6 combines with J gene TRBJ1-1; 7 positions agree with TRBD1. The germline gives CDR1 MNHNY, CDR2 SVGAGI (reference sequence). The CDR3 is 15 amino acids. The V and J ends lost 7 bases and 4 bases, in that order; junction bases with no gene match: 12. The CDR3 region has the DNA TGTGCCAGCATACGCAGGGGGGATGCATTCACTGAAGCTTTCTTT. Translation: CASIRRGDAFTEAFF.

The genes are TRBV5-1 and TRBJ1-4; unclear D gene. Germline CDR1 SGHRS, CDR2 YFSETQ. The CDR3 is made up of 14 amino acids. With 4 bases removed from V and 5 bases from J, the gap between germline ends came to 12 bases. CDR3 in DNA: TGCGCCAGCAGCCAGAGTGGCGGAAATGAAAAACTGTTTTTT. Its protein is CASSQSGGNEKLFF.

The J gene is TRBJ2-5, the V gene TRBV4-1, with D perhaps being TRBD1 or TRBD2 (5 bases each). CDR1 is MGHRA, CDR2 YSYEKL, per germline. This CDR3 has 16 amino acids. V lost 3 bases and J 5 bases, leaving 19 bases between the germline ends. The CDR3 region is CASSHPSRDPRETQYF. CDR3 DNA sequence: TGCGCCAGCAGCCACCCCTCCCGGGACCCCAGGGAGACCCAGTACTTC.

The chain links TRBV5-4 to TRBJ2-1; 9 bases map to TRBD1. The CDR3 extends over 16 amino acids. V lost 5 bases and J lost 5; bases outside the gene matches: 11. Germline V gene sequence: CDR1 SGHNT, CDR2 YYREEE (reference sequence). The CDR3 spells CASRDTGGGLHNEQFF. As DNA, the CDR3 is TGTGCCAGCAGGGATACAGGGGGCGGACTGCACAATGAGCAGTTCTTC.

The gene calls are TRBV5-1 and TRBJ1-1; 7 nucleotides align to TRBD1. The CDR3 covers 16 residues. The V gene end was trimmed by 0 bases and the J gene end by 0 bases; junction bases not matched to a gene: 5. The germline V gene has CDR1 SGHRS and CDR2 YFSETQ. CDR3 nucleotides: TGCGCCAGCAGCTTGGGTCTCACAGGGGTGAACACTGAAGCTTTCTTT. This encodes CASSLGLTGVNTEAFF. Looking up the rest from reference TRBV5-1 and TRBJ1-1 gives the full variable domain: KAGVTQTPRYLIKTRGQQVTLSCSPISGHRSVSWYQQTPGQGLQFLFEYFSETQRNKGNFPGRFSGRQFSNSRSEMNVSTLELGDSALYLCASSLGLTGVNTEAFFGQGTRLTVV.

The chain employs TRBV7-9 and TRBJ1-5, with D tentatively TRBD1 (6 bases). The ends were cut back, 5 bases at V and 7 bases at J, with 9 bases in the middle. Germline loops: CDR1 SEHNR, CDR2 FQNEAQ (reference sequence). This CDR3 contains 12 residues. The CDR3 DNA reads TGTGCCAGCAGCCAGGACAGCCAGCCCCAGCATTTT. Encoded protein: CASSQDSQPQHF.

The rearrangement links TRBV11-2 to TRBJ2-7; D is uncertain. This CDR3 spans 14 amino acids. Germline-derived CDR1 and CDR2 are SGHAT and FQNNGV. Trimming removed 4 bases at V and 6 bases at J, with 16 bases between. The CDR3 bases are TGTGCCAGCAGCTCCACCTCGGGTAGGCTCGAGCAGTACTTC. The encoded protein is CASSSTSGRLEQYF.

The chain carries TRBV5-1 and TRBJ2-1; D might be TRBD1 (5 bases). Trimming pared 4 bases from V and 2 bases from J, leaving 13 bases between. Germline CDR1 SGHRS, CDR2 YFSETQ. CDR3 length: 15 residues. The CDR3, as DNA: TGCGCCAGCAGCCCGACTTTGGACACCTACAATGAGCAGTTCTTC. It is translated as CASSPTLDTYNEQFF.

V is TRBV4-1 and J is TRBJ2-7, with 7 bases that match TRBD2. Per germline, CDR1 MGHRA and CDR2 YSYEKL. J was trimmed by 5 bases and V by 4 bases; bases with no gene match: 20. The CDR3 is 18 residues long. The CDR3 here is CASSPRAWRESSIHEQYF. CDR3 DNA sequence: TGCGCCAGCAGCCCCCGAGCGTGGCGGGAGAGTTCAATCCACGAGCAGTACTTC.

The CDR3 coding sequence is TGTGCCAGTAGTCCTACAGGGTTTTTGAACACTGAAGCTTTCTTT. Translating gives CASSPTGFLNTEAFF. V is TRBV19 and J is TRBJ1-1, with D possibly matching TRBD1 (6 bases). The CDR3 is made up of 15 amino acids. Looked up from germline, CDR1 is LNHDA and CDR2 is SQIVND (reference sequence). The V gene lost 5 bases and the J gene lost 0 bases, with 13 bases spanning the gap.

CDR3 sequence (DNA): TGCAGCCATTACGCGGGTAATTCACCCCTCCACTTT. Protein: CSHYAGNSPLHF. The chain carries TRBV29-1 and TRBJ1-6; no definite D call. This CDR3 region has 12 residues. CDR1 and CDR2 from the germline V gene are SQVTM and ANQGSEA. The V gene lost 8 bases and the J gene lost 6 bases, with 11 bases spanning the gap.

The chain has TRBV15 and TRBJ1-2; D is undetermined. Between the trimmed V and J ends, which lost 1 base and 0 bases, there was a span of 12 bases. The CDR3 runs 16 residues. The germline gives CDR1 LNHNV, CDR2 YYDKDF (reference sequence). CDR3 residues: CATSRVVQTTNYGYTF. In DNA, the CDR3 is TGTGCCACCAGCAGAGTTGTGCAGACTACTAACTATGGCTACACCTTC.

J is TRBJ2-7 and V is TRBV7-9, with 8 bases identical to TRBD2. This CDR3 is 15 amino acids long. Germline V CDR1 and CDR2: SEHNR, FQNEAQ (reference sequence). Unmatched junction bases numbered 9, after V lost 7 bases and J lost 1 base. CDR3 nucleotide sequence: TGTGCCAGCAACCACGGGGGGGCCCATTCCTACGAGCAGTACTTC. This sequence encodes CASNHGGAHSYEQYF.

The chain carries TRBV2 and TRBJ1-5; D perhaps matches TRBD1 (5 bases). This CDR3 contains 14 residues. Germline V gives CDR1 SNHLY, CDR2 FYNNEI. The V end lost 6 bases, the J end lost 3 bases, and 12 bases lay between the germline ends. The CDR3 DNA follows: TGTGCCAGCAGCAGGGTTTGGGCCAATCAGCCCCAGCATTTT. Translating it yields CASSRVWANQPQHF.

DNA of the CDR3: TGTGCCAGCAGCTTGTCCAATAGAAGGGACAGGGGGAATGAGCAGTTCTTC. Its protein product is CASSLSNRRDRGNEQFF. V is TRBV7-9 and J is TRBJ2-1, with 11 bases lining up with TRBD1. The trim removed 3 bases at V and 7 bases at J, leaving 11 bases unmatched. The germline gives CDR1 SEHNR, CDR2 FQNEAQ (reference sequence). The CDR3 runs to 17 residues.